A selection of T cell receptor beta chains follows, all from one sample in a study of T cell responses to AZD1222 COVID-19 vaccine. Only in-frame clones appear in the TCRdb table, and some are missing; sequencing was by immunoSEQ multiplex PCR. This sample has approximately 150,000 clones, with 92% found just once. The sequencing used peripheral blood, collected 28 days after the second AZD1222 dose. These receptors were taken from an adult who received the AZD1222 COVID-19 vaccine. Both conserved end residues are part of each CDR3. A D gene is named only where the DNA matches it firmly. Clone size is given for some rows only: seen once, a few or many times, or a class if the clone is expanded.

CDR3: CASSPFAAQALYGYTF; DNA: TGTGCCAGCAGCCCCTTTGCCGCCCAGGCCCTCTATGGCTACACCTTC; size: .; J: TRBJ1-2; V: TRBV7-8; D: .
CDR3: CASSFLLGASSGAFF; DNA: TGTGCCAGCAGCTTTCTATTGGGGGCTAGTTCGGGAGCTTTCTTT; size: once; J: TRBJ1-1; V: TRBV7-8; D: .
CDR3: CASSLARPGKGRNEQFF; DNA: TGTGCCAGCTCCCTCGCCCGGCCAGGGAAGGGGAGAAATGAGCAGTTCTTC; size: .; J: TRBJ2-1; V: TRBV18; D: .
CDR3: CASSRNTGIKSEQYF; DNA: TGTGCCAGCAGCCGTAATACAGGGATCAAGAGCGAGCAGTACTTC; size: few; J: TRBJ2-7; V: TRBV7-9; D: .
CDR3: CASSIPTGGWNTEAFF; DNA: TGTGCCAGCAGCATACCAACAGGGGGCTGGAACACTGAAGCTTTCTTT; size: .; J: TRBJ1-1; V: TRBV7-2; D: TRBD1
CDR3: CASSEWGGAYGYTF; DNA: TGTGCCAGCAGTGAATGGGGGGGCGCCTATGGCTACACCTTC; size: .; J: TRBJ1-2; V: TRBV25-1; D: .
CDR3: CASSPGRGEKLFF; DNA: TGTGCCAGTAGTCCAGGGCGAGGAGAAAAACTGTTTTTT; size: .; J: TRBJ1-4; V: TRBV19; D: .
CDR3: CASSLGGGSSSYNEQFF; DNA: TGTGCCAGCAGCTTAGGAGGTGGCTCGAGCTCCTACAATGAGCAGTTCTTC; size: .; J: TRBJ2-1; V: TRBV7-3; D: .
CDR3: CASSYQTQLGVYNEQFF; DNA: TGTGCCAGCAGTTACCAGACCCAGTTGGGGGTGTACAATGAGCAGTTCTTC; size: .; J: TRBJ2-1; V: TRBV6-2/TRBV6-3; D: .
CDR3: CASKPGTDYNEQFF; DNA: TGTGCCAGCAAGCCTGGGACTGATTACAATGAGCAGTTCTTC; size: .; J: TRBJ2-1; V: TRBV28; D: .
CDR3: CASSEGTGELFF; DNA: TGTGCCAGCAGTGAAGGGACCGGGGAGCTGTTTTTT; size: .; J: TRBJ2-2; V: TRBV25-1; D: .
CDR3: CASSYRGRTSYNEQFF; DNA: TGTGCCAGCAGTTACCGCGGCCGGACCTCCTACAATGAGCAGTTCTTC; size: .; J: TRBJ2-1; V: TRBV7-8; D: .
CDR3: CASSLVPFVGQPQHF; DNA: TGTGCCAGCAGCTTAGTACCATTCGTAGGCCAGCCCCAGCATTTT; size: .; J: TRBJ1-5; V: TRBV11-3; D: .
CDR3: CASSPTGWTEAFF; DNA: TGTGCCAGCAGCCCAACAGGGTGGACTGAAGCTTTCTTT; size: .; J: TRBJ1-1; V: TRBV13; D: .
CDR3: CASSLVGTTNNEQFF; DNA: TGTGCCAGCAGCTTAGTCGGGACGACCAACAATGAGCAGTTCTTC; size: .; J: TRBJ2-1; V: TRBV7-8; D: .
CDR3: CASMGYNEQFF; DNA: TGTGCCAGCATGGGGTACAATGAGCAGTTCTTC; size: .; J: TRBJ2-1; V: TRBV27; D: .
CDR3: CASSLDTGPYEQYF; DNA: TGCGCCAGCAGCTTGGATACAGGGCCCTACGAGCAGTACTTC; size: .; J: TRBJ2-7; V: TRBV5-1; D: .
CDR3: CATHGTEGTEAFF; DNA: TGTGCCACCCATGGGACAGAAGGAACTGAAGCTTTCTTT; size: .; J: TRBJ1-1; V: TRBV10-3; D: TRBD1
CDR3: CASSLEQGVKETQYF; DNA: TGTGCCAGCAGCTTGGAACAGGGGGTGAAGGAGACCCAGTACTTC; size: .; J: TRBJ2-5; V: TRBV5-6; D: TRBD1
CDR3: CASSRNLGGNTEAFF; DNA: TGTGCCAGCAGCCGAAACTTGGGAGGGAACACTGAAGCTTTCTTT; size: .; J: TRBJ1-1; V: TRBV11-2; D: .
CDR3: CASSSVAPYEQYF; DNA: TGTGCCAGCAGTTCGGTAGCGCCCTACGAGCAGTACTTC; size: .; J: TRBJ2-7; V: TRBV6-5; D: .
CDR3: CASTFGEMSYGYTF; DNA: TGTGCCAGCACCTTTGGCGAGATGAGCTATGGCTACACCTTC; size: .; J: TRBJ1-2; V: TRBV6-5; D: .
CDR3: CASSLQGTDQPQHF; DNA: TGTGCCAGCAGCCTACAGGGTACCGATCAGCCCCAGCATTTT; size: .; J: TRBJ1-5; V: TRBV6-5; D: .